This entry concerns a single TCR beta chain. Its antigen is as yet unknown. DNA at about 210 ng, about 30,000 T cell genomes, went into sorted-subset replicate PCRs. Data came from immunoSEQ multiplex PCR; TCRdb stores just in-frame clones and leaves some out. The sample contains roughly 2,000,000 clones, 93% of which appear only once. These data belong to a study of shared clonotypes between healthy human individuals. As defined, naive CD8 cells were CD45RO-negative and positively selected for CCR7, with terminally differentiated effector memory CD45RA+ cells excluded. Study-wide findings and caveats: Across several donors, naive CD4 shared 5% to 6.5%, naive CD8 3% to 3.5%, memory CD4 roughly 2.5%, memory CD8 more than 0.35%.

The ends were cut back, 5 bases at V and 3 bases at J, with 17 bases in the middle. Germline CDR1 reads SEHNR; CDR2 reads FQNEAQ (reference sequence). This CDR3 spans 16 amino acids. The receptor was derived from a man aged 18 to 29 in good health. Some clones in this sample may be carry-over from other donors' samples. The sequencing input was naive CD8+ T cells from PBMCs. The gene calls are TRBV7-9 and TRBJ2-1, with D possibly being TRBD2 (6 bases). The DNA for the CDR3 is TGTGCCAGCAGCCCCTCGGCGCTAGCGAACTACAATGAGCAGTTCTTC. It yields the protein CASSPSALANYNEQFF.